A selection of T cell receptor beta chains follows, all from one sample in a study of T-cell reconstitution after alpha-beta-depleted transplantation in children. TCRdb called the PCR reads again in MiXCR, with one record for every CDR3 protein. The sample yields approximately 650,000 distinct CDR3 sequences, around 14% seen once. The source was PBMCs, collected before TCRalphabeta/CD19-depleted stem cell transplant. These receptors came from a girl aged 2 to 10 with congenital amegakaryocytic thrombocytopenia, due to receive a stem cell transplant. The CDR3 runs from the conserved cysteine through the conserved F or W. Each record gives: V gene, D gene, clone size, J gene, CDR3 DNA, CDR3 protein. The D gene is left open where the match is weak. A row's size may be missing; if present it is once, few, many or a size class.

V: TRBV5-1
D: TRBD1
size: many
J: TRBJ2-1
DNA: TGCGCCAGCAGCTTCGTTTGGACAGGGAGCTCCTACAATGAGCAGTTCTTC
CDR3: CASSFVWTGSSYNEQFF

V: TRBV5-1
D: TRBD1
size: few
J: TRBJ2-7
DNA: TGCGCCAGCTTTGGGACAGGGGACGAGCAGTACTTC
CDR3: CASFGTGDEQYF

V: TRBV29-1
D: TRBD2
size: few
J: TRBJ2-2
DNA: TGCAGCGCCAGCCTAGCGGGATTAAACACCGGGGAGCTGTTTTTT
CDR3: CSASLAGLNTGELFF

V: TRBV6-1
D: TRBD2
size: many
J: TRBJ2-1
DNA: TGTGCCAGCAGGCCCGGGACTAGCGGGACCTACAATGAGCAGTTCTTC
CDR3: CASRPGTSGTYNEQFF

V: TRBV9
D: TRBD2
size: few
J: TRBJ2-3
DNA: TGTGCCAGCAGCGTCCCCCCGGGACTAGTTGGCACAGATACGCAGTATTTT
CDR3: CASSVPPGLVGTDTQYF

V: TRBV20-1
D: NA
size: NA
J: TRBJ2-7
DNA: TGCAGTGCTAGAGATTCGTTACGGACAAACTACGAGCAGTACTTC
CDR3: CSARDSLRTNYEQYF

V: TRBV10-3
D: NA
size: few
J: TRBJ2-2
DNA: TGTGCCATCAGTGACAGGATGGGGGACACCGGGGAGCTGTTTTTT
CDR3: CAISDRMGDTGELFF

V: TRBV20-1
D: NA
size: many
J: TRBJ1-2
DNA: TGCAGTGCTAGTATAGCGGGGGGAAACTATGGCTACACCTTC
CDR3: CSASIAGGNYGYTF

V: TRBV5-1
D: NA
size: many
J: TRBJ2-1
DNA: TGCGCCAGCAGCTCCCCTGGAGAGGGTGGTTTCAATGAGCAGTTCTTC
CDR3: CASSSPGEGGFNEQFF

V: TRBV29-1
D: TRBD2
size: few
J: TRBJ2-5
DNA: TGCAGCGTTGCTAGCGGGCTAGGCCAAGAGACCCAGTACTTC
CDR3: CSVASGLGQETQYF

V: TRBV20-1
D: TRBD1
size: few
J: TRBJ1-6
DNA: TGCAGTGCTAAACAGGGGTATAATTCACCCCTCCACTTT
CDR3: CSAKQGYNSPLHF

V: TRBV25-1
D: TRBD2
size: NA
J: TRBJ2-3
DNA: TGTGCCAGCAGTGAATTAGGTAGCGGGATTACGCAGTATTTT
CDR3: CASSELGSGITQYF

V: TRBV5-6
D: TRBD2
size: NA
J: TRBJ2-1
DNA: TGTGCCAGCAGCCCGGGAACCGGGACTACAAGCTCCTACAATGAGCAGTTCTTC
CDR3: CASSPGTGTTSSYNEQFF

V: TRBV7-2
D: NA
size: many
J: TRBJ2-3
DNA: TGTGCCAGCAGCTTACCCCCGGGCGTAGACACAGATACGCAGTATTTT
CDR3: CASSLPPGVDTDTQYF

V: TRBV20-1
D: NA
size: many
J: TRBJ2-7
DNA: TGCAGTGCTAGAGATATGGGCTCCTACGAGCAGTACTTC
CDR3: CSARDMGSYEQYF

V: TRBV5-6
D: NA
size: many
J: TRBJ2-6
DNA: TGTGCCAGCAGCTTGACATCCCCCTCTGGGGCCAACGTCCTGACTTTC
CDR3: CASSLTSPSGANVLTF

V: TRBV10-3
D: NA
size: many
J: TRBJ2-3
DNA: TGTGCCATCAGTGAGCAGTCCGTGGATACGCAGTATTTT
CDR3: CAISEQSVDTQYF

V: TRBV20-1
D: NA
size: few
J: TRBJ2-5
DNA: TGCAGTGCTAACGAGCTCCGGGATCCCGGCAAGACCCAGTACTTC
CDR3: CSANELRDPGKTQYF

V: TRBV10-3
D: NA
size: few
J: TRBJ2-5
DNA: TGTGCCATCAGTGAGTTAAGGCAAGAGACCCAGTACTTC
CDR3: CAISELRQETQYF

V: TRBV12-3/TRBV12-4
D: NA
size: many
J: TRBJ2-3
DNA: TGTGCCAGCAGTTTAGGGCGGAGGACAGATACGCAGTATTTT
CDR3: CASSLGRRTDTQYF

V: TRBV20-1
D: NA
size: many
J: TRBJ2-3
DNA: TGCAGTGTCACGGCGATGAGTGCGGGTTGGGATACGCAGTATTTT
CDR3: CSVTAMSAGWDTQYF

V: TRBV20-1
D: TRBD1
size: many
J: TRBJ1-1
DNA: TGCAGTGCTGCTACCGGGACAGTCAAGGAAGCTTTCTTT
CDR3: CSAATGTVKEAFF

V: TRBV5-1
D: TRBD2
size: many
J: TRBJ2-1
DNA: TGCGCCAGCAGCACCGGACTAGATACCTACAATGAGCAGTTCTTC
CDR3: CASSTGLDTYNEQFF

V: TRBV7-2
D: NA
size: many
J: TRBJ1-2
DNA: TGTGCCAGCAGCTTTACGTACCCTTCTGGCTACACCTTC
CDR3: CASSFTYPSGYTF

V: TRBV6-1
D: TRBD1
size: many
J: TRBJ2-2
DNA: TGTGCCAGCAGTGGGGACAGGTCCATCACCGGGGAGCTGTTTTTT
CDR3: CASSGDRSITGELFF

V: TRBV2
D: TRBD2
size: NA
J: TRBJ2-1
DNA: TGTGCCAGCAGAGGCGGCGGGAGCGACTTCCCCTACAATGAGCAGTTCTTC
CDR3: CASRGGGSDFPYNEQFF

V: TRBV2
D: NA
size: few
J: TRBJ2-6
DNA: TGTGCCAGCGTCGGCTCTGGGGCCAACGTCCTGACTTTC
CDR3: CASVGSGANVLTF

V: TRBV5-1
D: TRBD2
size: NA
J: TRBJ2-1
DNA: TGCGCCAGCAGCTCGCCGCGGCTAGCGGGTTACAATGAGCAGTTCTTC
CDR3: CASSSPRLAGYNEQFF

V: TRBV5-1
D: NA
size: many
J: TRBJ2-5
DNA: TGCGCCAGCAGCTTGGGACCGGGGACGGAACAAGAGACCCAGTACTTC
CDR3: CASSLGPGTEQETQYF

V: TRBV7-9
D: NA
size: few
J: TRBJ1-5
DNA: TGTGCCAGCAGCTTAGTTAGGGGGGAGATGGGCAATCAGCCCCAGCATTTT
CDR3: CASSLVRGEMGNQPQHF

V: TRBV7-2
D: NA
size: many
J: TRBJ2-5
DNA: TGTGCCAGCAGCTTAGTCTGGCCGCTAAAAGAGACCCAGTACTTC
CDR3: CASSLVWPLKETQYF

V: TRBV5-1
D: NA
size: many
J: TRBJ2-1
DNA: TGCGCCAGCAGCCCAAGACCGAGCTCCTACAATGAGCAGTTCTTC
CDR3: CASSPRPSSYNEQFF

V: TRBV15
D: NA
size: many
J: TRBJ2-7
DNA: TGTGCCACCAGCAGAGCCAGGGCTGCCTACGAGCAGTACTTC
CDR3: CATSRARAAYEQYF

V: TRBV27
D: NA
size: many
J: TRBJ1-2
DNA: TGTGCCAGCAGTTCGCCGGGGGGGCTAATGGATGGCTACACCTTC
CDR3: CASSSPGGLMDGYTF

V: TRBV28
D: TRBD2
size: few
J: TRBJ2-2
DNA: TGTGCCAGCAGGCATCCGGGACTAGCGGGAGTTGGGACCGGGGAGCTGTTTTTT
CDR3: CASRHPGLAGVGTGELFF

V: TRBV27
D: TRBD1
size: many
J: TRBJ1-5
DNA: TGTGCCAGCAGTTTATTAGGGGGCCAGCCCCAGCATTTT
CDR3: CASSLLGGQPQHF

V: TRBV5-1
D: TRBD1
size: NA
J: TRBJ1-6
DNA: TGCGCCAGCAGCTCAGGGACAGGGATGAGTTCACCCCTCCACTTT
CDR3: CASSSGTGMSSPLHF

V: TRBV19
D: NA
size: few
J: TRBJ2-4
DNA: TGTGCCAGTATCGGAGAAGCCAAAAACATTCAGTACTTC
CDR3: CASIGEAKNIQYF

V: TRBV5-1
D: NA
size: many
J: TRBJ2-3
DNA: TGCGCCAGCAGCTTGGCCTGGGAGGAATTACAGTATTTT
CDR3: CASSLAWEELQYF

V: TRBV12-3/TRBV12-4
D: NA
size: NA
J: TRBJ1-1
DNA: TGTGCCAGCAGTTTCTCTCCAGGGCTCCCAAGGTCGACTGAAGCTTTCTTT
CDR3: CASSFSPGLPRSTEAFF

V: TRBV6-6
D: NA
size: few
J: TRBJ1-5
DNA: TGTGCCAGCAGTGCCCTCGGGGCTCAGCCCCAGCATTTT
CDR3: CASSALGAQPQHF

V: TRBV12-3/TRBV12-4
D: NA
size: many
J: TRBJ1-5
DNA: TGTGCCAGCAGCCCAGACGGTTACAATCAGCCCCAGCATTTT
CDR3: CASSPDGYNQPQHF

V: TRBV5-1
D: NA
size: NA
J: TRBJ2-3
DNA: TGCGCCAGCAAGGAGGGAAGTGGGAAAACAGATACGCAGTATTTT
CDR3: CASKEGSGKTDTQYF